What follows is one T cell receptor beta chain and its context. Its antigen specificity is not known. Base qualities are missing; no much larger clone stands one base away. The data originate from a study of T cell responses to AZD1222 COVID-19 vaccine (dated by TCRdb to the early 2020s). Regarding the complete study: A total of 233 trial participants underwent TCR sequencing, of whom some 210 received two doses of AZD1222 and around 25 received two doses of the MenACWY control vaccine. Trial participants were enrolled by age into subgroups of 18-55, 56-69 and 70-plus years, and roughly 150, 30 and 60 TCR-sequenced participants, respectively, were included in these subgroups. Study-wide findings and limitations: In the small 56-69-year group, the increase in depth fell short of significance, most likely because of low power. Most participants were white British and females outnumbered males, and the authors suggested that clonal diversity may have been underestimated. Spike-specific TCR breadth and depth rose significantly after two AZD1222 doses compared with day 0 and with MenACWY recipients. No day 14 peak-response samples were available, so repertoires were characterized only after the peak T cell response. Epitopes outside the regions mutated in the B.1.351 and B.1.1.7 variants were reportedly recognized by nearly half of the unique spike-specific TCRs. Only five to seven AZD1222 recipients were SARS-CoV-2 seropositive at baseline, limiting conclusions about previously exposed vaccinees. Vaccine-associated CD4 TCRs spanned the whole spike protein, with dominant responses in regions 160-218 and 743-854.

V and J lose 1 base and 9 bases, and a span of 4 bases separates them. The CDR3 contains 12 residues, cysteine and phenylalanine counted. CDR3 DNA only is kept here, 36 bases in frame from base 1. This specimen's time point label, interpreted: about 28 days (+/-7) after the second vaccine dose. AZD1222 recipients with second doses at about 4 weeks or about 12 weeks were pooled, because spike-specific TCR depth and breadth did not differ between schedules. Vaccinee samples were obtained from the UK trials COV001 and COV002, which included a single-blind randomized controlled phase 2/3 trial of AZD1222 (ChAdOx1 nCoV-19) in healthy adults. For TCRbeta chain sequencing, PBMC samples from trial participants were taken at day 0 and at day 28 after the second dose. The CDR3 regions of human TCRbeta chains were analyzed by immunosequencing. Per the original workflow: Repertoire TCRs were checked for matches against a reference library of SARS-CoV-2-specific TCRs that had been generated using the MIRA antigen-specificity platform. Breadth was defined as the fraction of unique TCRs that were SARS-CoV-2-associated. Depth was defined as the fraction of total T cells that were SARS-CoV-2-associated. Using the MIRA data, every spike-specific TCR was mapped to the spike region that the TCR reacted to and assigned to either a CD4 or a CD8 class. Log10-transformed breadth and depth values were compared by one-way ANOVA with Sidak's multiple comparisons tests. TCRdb provides this immuneACCESS table in a form limited to in-frame rearrangements. Some clones are lacking; in checked studies, under half of them reflect an unresolved V gene, and why the rest are absent is not known. That table gives V, J and clone size, and the DNA gave D and trimming. This sample has over 120,000 clones in its table, and around 84% of those were observed once. Jointly, the top ten make up approximately 5.4% of the sample.

The clonotype comes from an adult who received the AZD1222 COVID-19 vaccine. Sequencing used peripheral blood, obtained 28 days after the second AZD1222 dose. The chain is encoded by TRBV12-3 or TRBV12-4 joined to TRBJ1-6; no D gene is confidently identified. The CDR3 sequence is CASSLGGSPLHF. The DNA reads TGTGCCAGCAGTTTAGGGGGTTCACCCCTCCACTTT.